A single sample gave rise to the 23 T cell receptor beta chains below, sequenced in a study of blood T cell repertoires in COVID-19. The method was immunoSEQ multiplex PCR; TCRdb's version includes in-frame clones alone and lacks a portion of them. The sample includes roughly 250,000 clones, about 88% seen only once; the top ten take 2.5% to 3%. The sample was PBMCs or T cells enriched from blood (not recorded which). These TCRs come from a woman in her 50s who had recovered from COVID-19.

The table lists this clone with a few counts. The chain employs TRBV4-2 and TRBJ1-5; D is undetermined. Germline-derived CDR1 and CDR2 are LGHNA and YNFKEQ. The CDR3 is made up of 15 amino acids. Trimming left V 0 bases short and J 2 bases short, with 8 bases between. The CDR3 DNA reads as TGTGCCAGCAGCCAAGAATATTCGGGCAATCAGCCCCAGCATTTT. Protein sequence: CASSQEYSGNQPQHF.

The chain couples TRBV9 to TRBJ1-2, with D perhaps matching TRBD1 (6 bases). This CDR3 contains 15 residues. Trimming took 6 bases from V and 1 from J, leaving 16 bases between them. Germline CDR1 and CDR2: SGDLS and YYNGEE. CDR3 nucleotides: TGTGCCAGCACCCTAGGGGGTACATTTAACTATGGCTACACCTTC. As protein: CASTLGGTFNYGYTF.

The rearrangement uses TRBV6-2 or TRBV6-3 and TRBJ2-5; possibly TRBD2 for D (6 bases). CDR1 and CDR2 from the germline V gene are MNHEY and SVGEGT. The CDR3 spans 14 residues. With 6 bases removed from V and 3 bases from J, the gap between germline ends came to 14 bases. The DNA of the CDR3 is TGTGCCAGCAGCCGACTAGTCGGTGAAGAGACCCAGTACTTC. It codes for CASSRLVGEETQYF.

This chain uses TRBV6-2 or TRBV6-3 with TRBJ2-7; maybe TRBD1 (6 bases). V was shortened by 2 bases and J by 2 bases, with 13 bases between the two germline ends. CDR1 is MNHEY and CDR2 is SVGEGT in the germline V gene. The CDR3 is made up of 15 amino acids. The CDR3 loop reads CASSYESGAPYEQYF. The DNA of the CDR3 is TGTGCCAGCAGTTACGAATCAGGGGCACCCTACGAGCAGTACTTC.

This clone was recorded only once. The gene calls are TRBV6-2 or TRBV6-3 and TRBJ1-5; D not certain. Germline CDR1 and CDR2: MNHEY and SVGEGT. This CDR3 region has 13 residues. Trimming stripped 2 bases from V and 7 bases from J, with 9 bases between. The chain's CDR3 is CASSYEGSQPQHF. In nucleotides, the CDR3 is TGTGCCAGCAGTTACGAGGGAAGCCAGCCCCAGCATTTT.

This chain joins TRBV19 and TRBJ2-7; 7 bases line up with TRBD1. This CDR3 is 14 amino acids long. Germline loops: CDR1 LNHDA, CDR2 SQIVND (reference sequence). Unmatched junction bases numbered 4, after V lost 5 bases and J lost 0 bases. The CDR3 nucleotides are TGTGCCAGTAGTCTACAGGGGAGCTCCTACGAGCAGTACTTC. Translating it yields CASSLQGSSYEQYF.

DNA for the CDR3: TGTGCCAGCAGTTTGGTGAGGGGAAACACCATATATTTT. Encoded protein: CASSLVRGNTIYF. The chain combines TRBV6-5 with TRBJ1-3; the D is unclear. V shed 4 bases and J shed 4 bases, with 8 bases lying between them. The CDR3 runs 13 residues. The germline CDR1 and CDR2 sequences are MNHEY and SVGAGI.

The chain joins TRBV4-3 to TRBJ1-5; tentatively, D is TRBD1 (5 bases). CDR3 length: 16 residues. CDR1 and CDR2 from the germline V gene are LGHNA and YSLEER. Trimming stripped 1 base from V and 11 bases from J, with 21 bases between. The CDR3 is CASSQVYEVPGGAQHF. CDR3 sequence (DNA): TGCGCCAGCAGCCAAGTTTATGAGGTCCCGGGGGGAGCCCAGCATTTT.

CDR3 loop: CASSETGLSGNTIYF. The CDR3 nucleotides read TGTGCCAGCAGCGAGACAGGGTTGTCTGGAAACACCATATATTTT. V is TRBV5-6 and J is TRBJ1-3, with TRBD1 matching 7 bases. There are 15 residues in the CDR3. Germline V CDR1 and CDR2: SGHDT, YYEEEE. The J segment lost 1 base and the V segment lost 4 bases, leaving 5 bases of the junction unmatched.

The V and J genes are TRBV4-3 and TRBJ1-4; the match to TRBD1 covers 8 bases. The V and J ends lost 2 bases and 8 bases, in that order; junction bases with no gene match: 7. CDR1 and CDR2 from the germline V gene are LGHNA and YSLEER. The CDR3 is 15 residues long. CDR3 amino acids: CASSQSGGIWEKLFF. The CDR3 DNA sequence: TGCGCCAGCAGCCAATCAGGGGGCATATGGGAAAAACTGTTTTTT.

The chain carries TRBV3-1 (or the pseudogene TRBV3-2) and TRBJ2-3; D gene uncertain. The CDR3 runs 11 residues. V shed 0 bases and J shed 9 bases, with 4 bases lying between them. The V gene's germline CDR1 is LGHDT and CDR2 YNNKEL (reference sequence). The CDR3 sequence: CASSQDRTQYF. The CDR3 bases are TGTGCCAGCAGCCAAGATCGGACGCAGTATTTT.

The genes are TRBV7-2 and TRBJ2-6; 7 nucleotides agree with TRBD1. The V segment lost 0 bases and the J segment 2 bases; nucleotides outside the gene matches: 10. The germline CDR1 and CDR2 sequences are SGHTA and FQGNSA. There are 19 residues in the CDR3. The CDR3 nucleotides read TGTGCCAGCAGCTTAGCTCAAGACAGGGTGTCTCCTGGGGCCAACGTCCTGACTTTC. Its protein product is CASSLAQDRVSPGANVLTF.

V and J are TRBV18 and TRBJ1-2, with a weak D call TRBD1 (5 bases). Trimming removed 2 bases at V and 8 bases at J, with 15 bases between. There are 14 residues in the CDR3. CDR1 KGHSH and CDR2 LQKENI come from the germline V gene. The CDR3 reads CASSPLDAGQGYTF. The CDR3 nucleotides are TGTGCCAGCTCACCATTGGATGCAGGGCAGGGCTACACCTTC.

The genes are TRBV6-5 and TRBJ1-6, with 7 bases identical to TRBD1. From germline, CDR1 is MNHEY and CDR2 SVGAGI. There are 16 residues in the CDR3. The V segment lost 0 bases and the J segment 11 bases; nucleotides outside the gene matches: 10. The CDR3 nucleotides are TGTGCCAGCAGTTACTCAAGGGACAGTGTGTTCGCACCCCTCCACTTT. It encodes CASSYSRDSVFAPLHF.

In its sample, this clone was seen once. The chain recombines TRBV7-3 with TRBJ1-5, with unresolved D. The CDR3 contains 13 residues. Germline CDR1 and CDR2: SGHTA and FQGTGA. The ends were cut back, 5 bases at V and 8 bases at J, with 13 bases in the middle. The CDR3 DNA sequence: TGTGCCAGCAGCCCCAGCAGCGTTGAGCCCCAGCATTTT. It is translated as CASSPSSVEPQHF.

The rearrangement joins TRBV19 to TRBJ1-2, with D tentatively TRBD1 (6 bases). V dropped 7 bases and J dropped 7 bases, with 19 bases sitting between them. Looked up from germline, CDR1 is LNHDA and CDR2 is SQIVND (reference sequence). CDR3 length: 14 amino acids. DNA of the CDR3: TGTGCCAGTACCCTGCGGGGGCAGGGTGCTGGCTACACCTTC. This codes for CASTLRGQGAGYTF.

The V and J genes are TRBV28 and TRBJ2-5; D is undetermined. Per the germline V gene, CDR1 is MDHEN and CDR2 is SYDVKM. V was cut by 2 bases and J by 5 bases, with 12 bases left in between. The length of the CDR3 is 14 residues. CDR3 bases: TGTGCCAGCAGTTTAACGACCTACGGGGAGACCCAGTACTTC. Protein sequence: CASSLTTYGETQYF.

The CDR3 DNA sequence: TGTGCCAGTAGTATAGATAAAGGCCTAGCGGGACACAGTGAGCAGTTCTTC. It specifies CASSIDKGLAGHSEQFF. The rearrangement joins TRBV19 to TRBJ2-1, with TRBD2 matching over 9 bases. The length of the CDR3 is 17 residues. V lost 0 bases to trimming and J lost 9 bases; unmatched junction nucleotides: 12. CDR1 and CDR2 (germline): LNHDA, SQIVND (reference sequence).

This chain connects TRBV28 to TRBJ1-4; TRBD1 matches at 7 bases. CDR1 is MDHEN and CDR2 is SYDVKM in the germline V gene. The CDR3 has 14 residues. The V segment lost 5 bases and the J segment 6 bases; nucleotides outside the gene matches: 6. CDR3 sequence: CASSNRGSHEKLFF. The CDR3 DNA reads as TGTGCCAGCAGTAACAGGGGCTCCCATGAAAAACTGTTTTTT.

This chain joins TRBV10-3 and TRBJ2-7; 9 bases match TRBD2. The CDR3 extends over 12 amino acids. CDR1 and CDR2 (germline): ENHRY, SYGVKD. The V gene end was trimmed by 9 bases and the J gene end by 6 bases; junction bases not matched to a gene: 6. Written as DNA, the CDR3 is TGTGCCATAGGGACTAGCTTTGGCGAGCAGTACTTC. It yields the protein CAIGTSFGEQYF.

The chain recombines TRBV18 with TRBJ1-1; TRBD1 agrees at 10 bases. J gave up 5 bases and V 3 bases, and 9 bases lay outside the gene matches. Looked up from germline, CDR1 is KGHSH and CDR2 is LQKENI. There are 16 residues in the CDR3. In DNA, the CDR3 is TGTGCCAGCTCACCTGGGACAGGGGTTTTGTCGACTGAAGCTTTCTTT. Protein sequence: CASSPGTGVLSTEAFF.

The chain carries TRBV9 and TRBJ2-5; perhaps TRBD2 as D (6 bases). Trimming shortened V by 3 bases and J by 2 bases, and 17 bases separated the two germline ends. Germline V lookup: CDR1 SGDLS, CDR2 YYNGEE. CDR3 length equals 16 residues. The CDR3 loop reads CASSALSTSRQETQYF. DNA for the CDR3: TGTGCCAGCAGCGCTCTTTCAACTAGCAGACAAGAGACCCAGTACTTC.

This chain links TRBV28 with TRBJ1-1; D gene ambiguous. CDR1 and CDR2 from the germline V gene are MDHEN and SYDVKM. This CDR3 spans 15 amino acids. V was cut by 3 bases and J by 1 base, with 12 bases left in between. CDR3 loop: CASSLGASRNTEAFF. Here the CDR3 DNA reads TGTGCCAGCAGTTTGGGAGCGAGCCGGAACACTGAAGCTTTCTTT.